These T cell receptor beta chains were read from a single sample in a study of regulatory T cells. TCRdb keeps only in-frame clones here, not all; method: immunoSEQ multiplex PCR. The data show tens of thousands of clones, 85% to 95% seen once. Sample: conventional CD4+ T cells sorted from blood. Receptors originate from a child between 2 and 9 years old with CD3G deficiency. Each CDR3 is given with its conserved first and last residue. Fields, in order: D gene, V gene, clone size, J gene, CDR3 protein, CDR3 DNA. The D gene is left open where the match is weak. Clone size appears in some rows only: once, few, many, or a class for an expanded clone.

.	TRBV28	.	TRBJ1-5	CGTQGRGNQPQHF	TGTGGTACCCAGGGTCGAGGCAATCAGCCCCAGCATTTT
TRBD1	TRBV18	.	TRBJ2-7	CASSPERGLEQYF	TGTGCCAGCTCACCCGAGAGGGGGCTCGAGCAGTACTTC
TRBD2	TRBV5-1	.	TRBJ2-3	CASSVAGNTDTQYF	TGCGCCAGCTCCGTAGCGGGCAACACAGATACGCAGTATTTT
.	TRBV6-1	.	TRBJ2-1	CASSVYYNEQFF	TGTGCCAGCAGTGTCTACTACAATGAGCAGTTCTTC
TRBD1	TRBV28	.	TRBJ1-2	CASRTGLGKTYGYTF	TGTGCCAGCAGGACAGGGCTGGGGAAGACCTATGGCTACACCTTC
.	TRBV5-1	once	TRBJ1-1	CASSLSPTENTEAFF	TGCGCCAGCAGCTTGTCGCCGACAGAGAACACTGAAGCTTTCTTT
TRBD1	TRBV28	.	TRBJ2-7	CASSINRGYEQYF	TGTGCCAGCAGTATTAACAGGGGCTACGAGCAGTACTTC
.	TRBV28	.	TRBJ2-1	CASSLVTGRPYNEQFF	TGTGCCAGCAGTTTGGTCACAGGGAGACCCTACAATGAGCAGTTCTTC
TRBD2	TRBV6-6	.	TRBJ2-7	CASSPIPGLAGDEQYF	TGTGCCAGCAGTCCAATTCCGGGACTAGCGGGAGACGAGCAGTACTTC
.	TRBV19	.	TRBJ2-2	CASSGRAFTGELFF	TGTGCCAGTAGTGGGCGAGCGTTCACCGGGGAGCTGTTTTTT
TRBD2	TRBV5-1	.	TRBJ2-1	CASSLAGGRNEQFF	TGCGCCAGCAGCTTGGCCGGCGGGAGAAATGAGCAGTTCTTC
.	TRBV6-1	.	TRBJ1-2	CASSGPSVRTF	TGTGCCAGCAGTGGACCCTCTGTACGGACCTTC
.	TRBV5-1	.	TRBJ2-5	CASSLQGRLGETQYF	TGCGCCAGCAGCTTACAGGGTAGGCTGGGAGAGACCCAGTACTTC
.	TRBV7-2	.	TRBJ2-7	CASSPGLQSSYEQYF	TGTGCCAGCAGCCCGGGACTCCAAAGCTCCTACGAGCAGTACTTC
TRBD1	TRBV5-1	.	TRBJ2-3	CASSLNFQGADTQYF	TGCGCCAGCAGCTTGAATTTTCAGGGGGCAGATACGCAGTATTTT
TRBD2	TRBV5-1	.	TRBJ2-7	CASSLASGSSYEQYF	TGCGCCAGCAGCTTGGCTAGCGGAAGCTCCTACGAGCAGTACTTC
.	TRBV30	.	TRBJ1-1	CAWSVSLNTEAFF	TGTGCCTGGAGTGTGAGCCTGAACACTGAAGCTTTCTTT
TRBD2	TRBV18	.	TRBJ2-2	CASSPLAGVNTGELFF	TGTGCCAGCTCACCGCTAGCGGGAGTGAACACCGGGGAGCTGTTTTTT
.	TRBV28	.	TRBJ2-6	CASSLAGGSGANVLTF	TGTGCCAGCAGTTTGGCTGGTGGTTCTGGGGCCAACGTCCTGACTTTC
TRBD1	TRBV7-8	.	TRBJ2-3	CASSRRQGTDTQYF	TGTGCCAGCAGCCGCCGACAGGGGACAGATACGCAGTATTTT
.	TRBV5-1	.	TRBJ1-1	CASSSGNTEAFF	TGCGCCAGCAGTTCGGGGAACACTGAAGCTTTCTTT
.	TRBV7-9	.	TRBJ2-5	CASSPDGAWWTQYF	TGTGCCAGCAGCCCAGACGGGGCTTGGTGGACCCAGTACTTC
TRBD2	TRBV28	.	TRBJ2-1	CASSLWTSGRYEQFF	TGTGCCAGCAGTTTATGGACTAGCGGGAGATATGAGCAGTTCTTC
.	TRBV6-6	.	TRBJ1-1	CASSYTRGPTEAFF	TGTGCCAGCAGTTACACCAGGGGCCCCACTGAAGCTTTCTTT
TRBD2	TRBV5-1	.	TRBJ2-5	CASSLGPSGSPTETQYF	TGCGCCAGCAGCTTGGGGCCTAGCGGCTCGCCCACGGAGACCCAGTACTTC
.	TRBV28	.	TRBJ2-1	CASSFKGMPPLNEQFF	TGTGCCAGCAGTTTTAAGGGTATGCCCCCCCTCAATGAGCAGTTCTTC